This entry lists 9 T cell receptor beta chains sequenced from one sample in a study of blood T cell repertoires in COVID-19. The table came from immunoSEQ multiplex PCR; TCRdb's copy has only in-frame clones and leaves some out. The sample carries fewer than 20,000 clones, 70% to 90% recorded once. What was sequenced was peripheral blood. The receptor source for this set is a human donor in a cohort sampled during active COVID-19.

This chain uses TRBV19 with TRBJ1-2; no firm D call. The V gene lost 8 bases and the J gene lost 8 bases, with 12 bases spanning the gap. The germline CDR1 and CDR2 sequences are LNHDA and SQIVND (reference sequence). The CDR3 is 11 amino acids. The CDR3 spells CASGRFGGYTF. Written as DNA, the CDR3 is TGTGCCAGTGGGAGGTTCGGAGGCTACACCTTC.

CDR3 sequence reads: CASSLSRLAQFF. As DNA, the CDR3 is TGTGCCAGCAGCTTATCCCGACTAGCCCAGTTCTTC. The chain combines TRBV7-2 with TRBJ2-1; 7 bases match TRBD2. CDR1 and CDR2 (germline): SGHTA, FQGNSA. The CDR3 runs to 12 residues. The ends lost 2 bases at V and 13 bases at J; junction bases unmatched: 5.

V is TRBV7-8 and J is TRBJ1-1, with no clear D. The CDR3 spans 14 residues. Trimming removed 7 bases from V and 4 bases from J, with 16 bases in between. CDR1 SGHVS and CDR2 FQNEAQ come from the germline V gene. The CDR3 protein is CASTLNEGSTEAFF. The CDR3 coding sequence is TGTGCCAGCACCCTTAATGAGGGTAGCACTGAAGCTTTCTTT.

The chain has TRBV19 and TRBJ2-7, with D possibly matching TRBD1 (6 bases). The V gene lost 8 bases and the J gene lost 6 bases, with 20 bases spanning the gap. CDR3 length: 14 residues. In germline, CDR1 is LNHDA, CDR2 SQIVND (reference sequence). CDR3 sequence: CASSWTADASEQYF. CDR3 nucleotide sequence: TGTGCCAGTTCTTGGACAGCGGACGCGAGCGAGCAGTACTTC.

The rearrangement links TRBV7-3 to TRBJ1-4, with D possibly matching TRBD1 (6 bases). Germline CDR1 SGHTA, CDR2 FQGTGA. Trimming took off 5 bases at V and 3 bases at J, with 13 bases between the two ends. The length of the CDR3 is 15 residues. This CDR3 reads CASSAQGRPNEKLFF. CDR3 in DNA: TGTGCCAGCAGCGCCCAGGGGCGACCTAATGAAAAACTGTTTTTT.

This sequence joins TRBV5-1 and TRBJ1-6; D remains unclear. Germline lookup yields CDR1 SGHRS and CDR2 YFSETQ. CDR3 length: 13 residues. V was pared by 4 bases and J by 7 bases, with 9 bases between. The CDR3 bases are TGCGCCAGCAGCGGCAGCGACAATTCACCCCTCCACTTT. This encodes CASSGSDNSPLHF.

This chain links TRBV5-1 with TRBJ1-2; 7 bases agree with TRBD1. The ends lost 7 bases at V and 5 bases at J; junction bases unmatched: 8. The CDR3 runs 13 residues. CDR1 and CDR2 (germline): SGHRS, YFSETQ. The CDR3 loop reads CASARGEEYGYTF. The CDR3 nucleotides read TGCGCCAGCGCCAGGGGGGAAGAGTATGGCTACACCTTC.

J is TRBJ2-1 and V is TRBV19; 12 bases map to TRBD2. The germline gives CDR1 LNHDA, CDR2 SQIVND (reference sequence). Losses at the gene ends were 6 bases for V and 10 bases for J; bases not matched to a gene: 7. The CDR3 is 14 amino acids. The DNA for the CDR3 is TGTGCCAGTAGACTAGCGGGGGGCCCAAGGGAGCAGTTCTTC. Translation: CASRLAGGPREQFF.

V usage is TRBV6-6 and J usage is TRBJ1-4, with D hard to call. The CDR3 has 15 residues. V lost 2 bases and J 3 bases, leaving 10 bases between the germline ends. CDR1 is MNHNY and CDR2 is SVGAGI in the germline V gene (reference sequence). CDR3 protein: CASSYATQPNEKLFF. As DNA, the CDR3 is TGTGCCAGCAGTTACGCAACACAACCTAATGAAAAACTGTTTTTT.